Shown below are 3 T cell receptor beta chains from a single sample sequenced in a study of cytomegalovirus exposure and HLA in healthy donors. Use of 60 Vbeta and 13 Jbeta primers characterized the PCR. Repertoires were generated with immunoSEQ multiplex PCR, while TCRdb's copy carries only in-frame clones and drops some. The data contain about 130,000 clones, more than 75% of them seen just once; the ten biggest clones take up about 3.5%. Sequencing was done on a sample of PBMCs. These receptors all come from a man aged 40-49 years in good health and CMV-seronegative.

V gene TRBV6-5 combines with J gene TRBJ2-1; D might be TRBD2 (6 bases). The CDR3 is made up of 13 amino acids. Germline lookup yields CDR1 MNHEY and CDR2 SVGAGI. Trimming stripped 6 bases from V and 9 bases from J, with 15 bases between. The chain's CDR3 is CASRTRDSGEQFF. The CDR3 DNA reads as TGTGCCAGCAGAACCAGGGATAGCGGTGAGCAGTTCTTC.

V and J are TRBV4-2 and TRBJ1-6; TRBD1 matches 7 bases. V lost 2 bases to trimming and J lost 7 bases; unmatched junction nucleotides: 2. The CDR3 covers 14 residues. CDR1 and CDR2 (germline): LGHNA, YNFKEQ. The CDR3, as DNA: TGTGCCAGCAGCCAACCCAGGGGGAATTCACCCCTCCACTTT. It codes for CASSQPRGNSPLHF.

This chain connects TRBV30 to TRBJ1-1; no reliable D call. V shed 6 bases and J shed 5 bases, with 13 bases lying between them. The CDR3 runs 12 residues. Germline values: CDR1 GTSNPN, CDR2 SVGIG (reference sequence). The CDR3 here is CACLSGRTEAFF. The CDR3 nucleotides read TGTGCCTGTCTGAGCGGGAGGACTGAAGCTTTCTTT. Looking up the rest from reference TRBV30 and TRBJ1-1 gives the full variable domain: SQTIHQWPATLVQPVGSPLSLECTVEGTSNPNLYWYRQAAGRGLQLLFYSVGIGQISSEVPQNLSASRPQDRQFILSSKKLLLSDSGFYLCACLSGRTEAFFGQGTRLTVV.